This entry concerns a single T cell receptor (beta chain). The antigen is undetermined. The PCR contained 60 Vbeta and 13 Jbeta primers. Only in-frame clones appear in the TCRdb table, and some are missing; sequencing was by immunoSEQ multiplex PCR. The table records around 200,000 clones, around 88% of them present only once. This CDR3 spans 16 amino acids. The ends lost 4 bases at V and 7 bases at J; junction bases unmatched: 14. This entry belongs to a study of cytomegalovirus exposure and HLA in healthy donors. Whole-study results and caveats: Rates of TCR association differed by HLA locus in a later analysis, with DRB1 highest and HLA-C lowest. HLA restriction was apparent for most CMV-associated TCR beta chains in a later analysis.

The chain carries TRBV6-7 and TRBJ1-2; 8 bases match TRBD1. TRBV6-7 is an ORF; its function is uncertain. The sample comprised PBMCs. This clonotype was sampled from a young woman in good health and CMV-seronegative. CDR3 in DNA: TGTGCCAGCAGTTCTTATATCGGACAGGGATCTGCTGGCTACACCTTC. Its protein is CASSSYIGQGSAGYTF.